The 21 T cell receptor beta chains reported below all come from one sample, sequenced in a study of cytomegalovirus exposure and HLA in healthy donors. Primers included in the PCR were 60 Vbeta and 13 Jbeta primers. The method was immunoSEQ multiplex PCR; TCRdb's version includes in-frame clones alone and lacks a portion of them. Of under 85,000 clones in the sample, 65% to 70% were seen once. The source material was PBMCs. The receptor source for this set is a man aged 40-49 years in good health and CMV-seropositive.

This clone was observed a few times. Here the CDR3 reads CASSLRVAGGTDTQYF. CDR3 DNA: TGTGCCAGCAGCTTGCGGGTAGCGGGAGGCACAGATACGCAGTATTTT. The chain links TRBV5-4 to TRBJ2-3; 9 nucleotides line up with TRBD2. Losses at the gene ends were 1 base for V and 1 base for J; bases not matched to a gene: 4. The V gene's germline CDR1 is SGHNT and CDR2 YYREEE (reference sequence). The CDR3 has 16 amino acids.

The chain carries TRBV7-8 and TRBJ2-6, with 9 bases matching TRBD2. The CDR3 totals 19 residues. Germline CDR1 reads SGHVS; CDR2 reads FQNEAQ. After removal of 0 bases from V and 0 bases from J, the junction contained 6 bases not matched to a gene. CDR3 sequence: CASSLATSGLLSGANVLTF. The CDR3 DNA reads TGTGCCAGCAGCTTAGCGACTAGCGGACTTCTCTCTGGGGCCAACGTCCTGACTTTC.

This chain connects TRBV7-2 to TRBJ1-2; D perhaps matches TRBD1 (6 bases). Trimming removed 5 bases at V and 7 bases at J, with 11 bases between. CDR3 length: 12 residues. CDR1 is SGHTA, CDR2 FQGNSA, per germline. This chain's CDR3 is CASSPGVVGYTF. CDR3 bases: TGTGCCAGCAGCCCAGGGGTTGTTGGCTACACCTTC.

This clone turned up a few times. This chain joins TRBV19 and TRBJ1-1, with TRBD1 matching over 9 bases. The V segment lost 7 bases and the J segment 7 bases; nucleotides outside the gene matches: 7. In germline, CDR1 is LNHDA, CDR2 SQIVND (reference sequence). The CDR3 has 13 amino acids. The CDR3 sequence: CASTKDRGYEAFF. The DNA of the CDR3 is TGTGCCAGTACCAAGGACAGGGGATATGAAGCTTTCTTT. The variable domain in full, with the rest retrieved from reference TRBV19 and TRBJ1-1, is DGGITQSPKYLFRKEGQNVTLSCEQNLNHDAMYWYRQDPGQGLRLIYYSQIVNDFQKGDIAEGYSVSREKKESFPLTVTSAQKNPTAFYLCASTKDRGYEAFFGQGTRLTVV.

The rearrangement joins TRBV7-9 to TRBJ1-4; the D gene is possibly TRBD1 (5 bases). From germline, CDR1 is SEHNR and CDR2 FQNEAQ (reference sequence). With 0 bases removed from V and 7 bases from J, the gap between germline ends came to 12 bases. This CDR3 is 15 amino acids long. The CDR3 region is CASSLALRGSEKLFF. As DNA, the CDR3 is TGTGCCAGCAGCTTAGCGCTTCGGGGGAGTGAAAAACTGTTTTTT.

This clone occurred a few times. The genes are TRBV30 and TRBJ2-3; 12 bases are shared with TRBD2. The CDR3 sequence is 14 residues long. CDR1 GTSNPN and CDR2 SVGIG come from the germline V gene (reference sequence). J lost 8 bases, V lost 4 bases, and 7 bases had no gene match. For the CDR3, the DNA is TGTGCCTGGACTGGGGCTAGCGGGAGGGTTACGCAGTATTTT. Protein: CAWTGASGRVTQYF.

Points on this clone: Sequence at one end of the junction differs from germline and may be a read error. At the DNA level, this CDR3 is encoded by other sequences in the same sample as well. The V gene is TRBV19, the J gene TRBJ2-7; D is possibly TRBD1 (6 bases). The length of the CDR3 is 15 residues. The germline gives CDR1 LNHDA, CDR2 SQIVND (reference sequence). CDR3 region: CASSHPGVSSYEQYF. DNA of the CDR3: TGTGCCAGTAGCCATCCAGGGGTTAGCTCCTACGAGCAATACTTC.

The chain joins TRBV18 to TRBJ1-1; a weak D match, TRBD1 (5 bases). This CDR3 spans 12 amino acids. Trimming removed 3 bases at V and 9 bases at J, with 11 bases between. Germline V gives CDR1 KGHSH, CDR2 LQKENI. In DNA form, the CDR3 reads TGTGCCAGCTCACCCCCAGCGGGACAAGCTTTCTTT. It is translated as CASSPPAGQAFF.

Only a few counts were recorded for this clone. The chain recombines TRBV2 with TRBJ1-1, with D possibly being TRBD1 (5 bases). Germline V gene sequence: CDR1 SNHLY, CDR2 FYNNEI. V lost 7 bases, J lost 0 bases, and 9 bases lay in between. The CDR3 is 13 amino acids. CDR3: CASIKGLNTEAFF. CDR3 nucleotide sequence: TGTGCCAGCATTAAGGGGCTGAACACTGAAGCTTTCTTT. Combining the CDR3 with reference TRBV2 and TRBJ1-1 gives the whole variable domain EPEVTQTPSHQVTQMGQEVILRCVPISNHLYFYWYRQILGQKVEFLVSFYNNEISEKSEIFDDQFSVERPDGSNFTLKIRSTKLEDSAMYFCASIKGLNTEAFFGQGTRLTVV.

The gene calls are TRBV30 and TRBJ2-2, with D uncertain. Germline loops: CDR1 GTSNPN, CDR2 SVGIG (reference sequence). Trimming stripped 2 bases from V and 6 bases from J, with 13 bases between. This CDR3 contains 14 residues. CDR3 coding DNA: TGTGCCTGGAGTAAGCGCTACCCTCCCGGGGAGCTGTTTTTT. It yields the protein CAWSKRYPPGELFF.

The CDR3 region is CASSLSDSGGYEQYF. As DNA, the CDR3 is TGTGCCAGCAGTTTAAGCGATAGCGGGGGGTACGAGCAGTACTTC. The J gene is TRBJ2-7, the V gene TRBV6-5; 10 nucleotides align to TRBD2. This CDR3 contains 15 residues. Germline values: CDR1 MNHEY, CDR2 SVGAGI. Trimming took 4 bases from V and 4 from J; bases not matched to a gene: 7.

CDR3 DNA: TGTGCCAGCAGCCATGGTACTAGCGGGGGCACAGATACGCAGTATTTT. This translates into CASSHGTSGGTDTQYF. The V call is TRBV4-2, the J call TRBJ2-3; TRBD2 aligns across 10 bases. There are 16 residues in the CDR3. J gave up 1 base and V 3 bases, and 4 bases lay outside the gene matches. Germline V gives CDR1 LGHNA, CDR2 YNFKEQ.

There are a few counts of this clone. The CDR3 bases are TGTGCCAGCACCAACCGGGACAGGGGAAATGAAAAACTGTTTTTT. Its translation is CASTNRDRGNEKLFF. The chain recombines TRBV2 with TRBJ1-4; 10 bases align to TRBD1. The CDR3 runs 15 residues. The germline V gene encodes CDR1 SNHLY and CDR2 FYNNEI. The ends lost 7 bases at V and 5 bases at J; junction bases unmatched: 7.

The rearrangement joins TRBV21-1 to TRBJ1-6; TRBD1, the D gene given by the table, was not confirmed from the DNA. TRBV21-1 is a documented pseudogene. The CDR3 is made up of 20 amino acids. The CDR3: CASSKARPDRGRNSSAPLHF. The CDR3 DNA is TGTGCCAGCAGCAAAGCAAGGCCGGACAGGGGGCGGAATTCGTCGGCTCCCCTCCACTTT.

The V gene is TRBV9, the J gene TRBJ1-4, with D uncertain. CDR1 and CDR2 (germline): SGDLS, YYNGEE. Between the trimmed V and J ends, which lost 4 bases and 5 bases, there was a span of 12 bases. The CDR3 length is 14 residues. The CDR3: CASSPRGRNEKLFF. Written as DNA, the CDR3 is TGTGCCAGCAGCCCCCGGGGTCGAAATGAAAAACTGTTTTTT. The full variable domain, with the rest looked up from reference TRBV9 and TRBJ1-4, is DSGVTQTPKHLITATGQRVTLRCSPRSGDLSVYWYQQSLDQGLQFLIQYYNGEERAKGNILERFSAQQFPDLHSELNLSSLELGDSALYFCASSPRGRNEKLFFGSGTQLSVL.

The CDR3 is CASSAGGPSGANVLTF. The CDR3 DNA follows: TGTGCCAGCAGTGCGGGGGGGCCATCCGGGGCCAACGTCCTGACTTTC. The chain uses TRBV4-2 and TRBJ2-6; 9 bases map to TRBD2. J lost 4 bases, V lost 6 bases, and 7 bases had no gene match. CDR1 LGHNA and CDR2 YNFKEQ come from the germline V gene. This CDR3 has 16 residues.

This clone turned up a few times. The V gene is TRBV5-6, the J gene TRBJ2-3, with D hard to call. CDR3 length equals 16 residues. Looked up from germline, CDR1 is SGHDT and CDR2 is YYEEEE. The V and J ends lost 0 bases and 2 bases respectively, with 13 bases between them. This CDR3 reads CASSLERPKFTDTQYF. Written as DNA, the CDR3 is TGTGCCAGCAGCTTGGAGCGTCCTAAGTTCACAGATACGCAGTATTTT.

This clone came up a few times. The chain carries TRBV19 and TRBJ2-2; 7 nucleotides agree with TRBD1. The J segment lost 0 bases and the V segment lost 3 bases, leaving 1 base of the junction unmatched. The CDR3 extends over 15 amino acids. Germline CDR1 and CDR2: LNHDA and SQIVND (reference sequence). Written as DNA, the CDR3 is TGTGCCAGTAGTATTCAGGGGGCGAACACCGGGGAGCTGTTTTTT. As protein: CASSIQGANTGELFF.

The chain joins TRBV10-3 to TRBJ2-3, with a possible D match to TRBD1 (6 bases). This CDR3 comprises 15 residues. V gave up 6 bases and J gave up 2 bases, with 15 bases separating them. Germline V gives CDR1 ENHRY, CDR2 SYGVKD. Here the CDR3 reads CAISQTGPITDTQYF. CDR3 nucleotides: TGTGCCATCAGCCAAACAGGGCCCATCACAGATACGCAGTATTTT.

The V call is TRBV7-2, the J call TRBJ1-2; D unclear. Germline-derived CDR1 and CDR2 are SGHTA and FQGNSA. This CDR3 contains 14 residues. V dropped 1 base and J dropped 8 bases, with 14 bases sitting between them. The CDR3 is CASSLDAAPRGYTF. The CDR3, as DNA: TGTGCCAGCAGCTTAGATGCAGCCCCTAGAGGCTACACCTTC.

The chain links TRBV11-3 to TRBJ1-3; TRBD1 aligns across 9 bases. The V gene's germline CDR1 is SGHNT and CDR2 YENEEA. V shed 5 bases, J shed 3 bases, and the junction held 14 bases outside the gene matches. CDR3 length: 18 amino acids. Written as DNA, the CDR3 is TGTGCCAGCAGCCCAGGCCTCGGACAGGGGCTTTTTGGAAACACCATATATTTT. Amino acid sequence: CASSPGLGQGLFGNTIYF.